These 18 T cell receptor beta chains originate from one sample sequenced in a study of blood T cell repertoires in COVID-19. The assay was immunoSEQ multiplex PCR, and TCRdb's table has in-frame clones only and misses some. The sample has some 340,000 clones, around 87% seen once. Sequencing used PBMCs or T cells enriched from blood (not recorded which). These receptor sequences come from a young woman who had recovered from COVID-19.

Here the CDR3 reads CASRTGAQPQHF. The CDR3 DNA sequence: TGTGCCAGCAGGACAGGGGCTCAGCCCCAGCATTTT. The chain employs TRBV12-3 or TRBV12-4 and TRBJ1-5; 8 nucleotides align to TRBD1. This CDR3 region has 12 residues. J was trimmed by 6 bases and V by 6 bases; bases with no gene match: 1.

The genes are TRBV4-2 and TRBJ1-2, with D uncertain. The CDR3 is made up of 14 amino acids. CDR1 is LGHNA, CDR2 YNFKEQ, per germline. The germline V and J ends were trimmed by 1 base and 1 base, with 7 bases remaining between them. The CDR3 DNA sequence: TGTGCCAGCAGCCAAGGAATACTTAACTATGGCTACACCTTC. Translating gives CASSQGILNYGYTF.

V gene TRBV5-1 combines with J gene TRBJ1-2; the D gene is possibly TRBD1 (6 bases). Trimming stripped 4 bases from V and 8 bases from J, with 24 bases between. Germline V gives CDR1 SGHRS, CDR2 YFSETQ. The CDR3 covers 16 residues. Here the CDR3 reads CASSLAHRQDDGGYTF. CDR3 bases: TGCGCCAGCAGCCTAGCCCATCGACAGGACGATGGGGGCTACACCTTC.

J is TRBJ2-2 and V is TRBV9; TRBD2 matches at 7 bases. V shed 3 bases and J 4 bases; nucleotides not matched to a gene: 3. CDR1 is SGDLS, CDR2 YYNGEE, per germline. CDR3 length: 14 residues. The CDR3 region has the DNA TGTGCCAGCAGCGGCGCTAGCGGCACCGGGGAGCTGTTTTTT. It codes for CASSGASGTGELFF. The full variable domain, rest sourced from reference TRBV9 and TRBJ2-2, is DSGVTQTPKHLITATGQRVTLRCSPRSGDLSVYWYQQSLDQGLQFLIQYYNGEERAKGNILERFSAQQFPDLHSELNLSSLELGDSALYFCASSGASGTGELFFGEGSRLTVL.

The V call is TRBV7-3, the J call TRBJ2-3, with 8 bases aligning to TRBD2. The CDR3 runs to 15 residues. CDR1 SGHTA and CDR2 FQGTGA come from the germline V gene. J lost 3 bases, V lost 5 bases, and 7 bases had no gene match. CDR3 sequence: CASSLIAGKTDTQYF. CDR3 bases: TGTGCCAGCAGCCTTATAGCGGGGAAAACAGATACGCAGTATTTT.

V is TRBV7-8 and J is TRBJ1-1; the D is unclear. The CDR3 runs to 13 residues. Germline assignment: CDR1 SGHVS and CDR2 FQNEAQ. Trimming pared 5 bases from V and 0 bases from J, leaving 7 bases between. The CDR3 DNA is TGTGCCAGCAGCATCGAGCTGAACACTGAAGCTTTCTTT. It encodes CASSIELNTEAFF.

The V call is TRBV6-5, the J call TRBJ1-4, with a weak D call TRBD1 (6 bases). Germline values: CDR1 MNHEY, CDR2 SVGAGI. The CDR3 has 15 amino acids. V dropped 6 bases and J dropped 4 bases, with 15 bases sitting between them. CDR3 coding DNA: TGTGCCAGCAGGGAGACAGGCCGGGGTAATGAAAAACTGTTTTTT. The encoded protein is CASRETGRGNEKLFF.

This sequence joins TRBV3-1 (or the pseudogene TRBV3-2) and TRBJ1-2; unclear D gene. CDR1 and CDR2 (germline): LGHDT, YNNKEL (reference sequence). The length of the CDR3 is 12 residues. V lost 4 bases and J 6 bases, leaving 9 bases between the germline ends. CDR3 in amino acids: CASSPGYDGYTF. The CDR3 bases are TGTGCCAGCAGCCCCGGGTACGATGGCTACACCTTC.

The chain combines TRBV9 with TRBJ2-3; 10 bases are shared with TRBD1. Germline values: CDR1 SGDLS, CDR2 YYNGEE. The ends lost 2 bases at V and 4 bases at J; junction bases unmatched: 4. The CDR3 loop spans 15 amino acids. The CDR3 reads CASSVSGTGADTQYF. The CDR3 coding sequence is TGTGCCAGCAGCGTCTCCGGGACAGGGGCAGATACGCAGTATTTT.

The chain is built from TRBV7-9 and TRBJ2-5, with 7 nucleotides matching TRBD2. This CDR3 is 16 amino acids long. Germline V lookup: CDR1 SEHNR, CDR2 FQNEAQ (reference sequence). With 4 bases clipped from V and 2 bases from J, the junction kept 10 bases outside the gene matches. The CDR3 protein is CASSWGPGRGQETQYF. DNA for the CDR3: TGTGCCAGCAGCTGGGGCCCGGGGAGGGGTCAAGAGACCCAGTACTTC. The full variable domain, in which reference TRBV7-9 and TRBJ2-5 provide the parts outside the CDR3, is DTGVSQNPRHKITKRGQNVTFRCDPISEHNRLYWYRQTLGQGPEFLTYFQNEAQLEKSRLLSDRFSAERPKGSFSTLEIQRTEQGDSAMYLCASSWGPGRGQETQYFGPGTRLLVL.

The V call is TRBV28, the J call TRBJ1-5, with D possibly matching TRBD1 (6 bases). Germline values: CDR1 MDHEN, CDR2 SYDVKM. This CDR3 spans 18 amino acids. V was cut by 8 bases and J by 2 bases, with 25 bases left in between. The CDR3 sequence is CASPPSVGRGEGNQPQHF. The CDR3 DNA is TGTGCCAGCCCCCCTTCCGTCGGCAGGGGAGAAGGCAATCAGCCCCAGCATTTT.

The chain uses TRBV10-3 and TRBJ2-1; TRBD2 matches at 13 bases. V dropped 8 bases and J dropped 2; count of bases not matched to a gene: 0. The CDR3 runs 14 residues. Germline assignment: CDR1 ENHRY and CDR2 SYGVKD. The CDR3 DNA reads as TGTGCCATCGGGACTAGCGGGGCCTACAATGAGCAGTTCTTC. Protein product: CAIGTSGAYNEQFF.

The rearrangement joins TRBV19 to TRBJ1-1, with 7 nucleotides matching TRBD1. The CDR3 runs to 13 residues. CDR1 is LNHDA and CDR2 is SQIVND in the germline V gene (reference sequence). The CDR3 spells CAKKTGRNTEAFF. The CDR3 DNA follows: TGTGCGAAGAAGACAGGGAGGAACACTGAAGCTTTCTTT.

The rearrangement links TRBV27 to TRBJ1-5; D is unclear. Trimming shortened V by 8 bases and J by 4 bases, and 15 bases separated the two germline ends. This CDR3 is built from 14 residues. Germline lookup yields CDR1 MNHEY and CDR2 SMNVEV (reference sequence). CDR3 protein: CASRTGSRNQPQHF. In DNA form, the CDR3 reads TGTGCCAGCCGGACTGGGTCAAGGAATCAGCCCCAGCATTTT.

Details on this clone: Other DNA sequences in this specimen translate into the identical CDR3. The chain joins TRBV5-1 to TRBJ1-3; D not certain. The CDR3 is 14 residues long. Germline V gene sequence: CDR1 SGHRS, CDR2 YFSETQ. Between the trimmed V and J ends, which lost 0 bases and 4 bases, there was a span of 8 bases. The CDR3 here is CASSLGTAGNTIYF. DNA of the CDR3: TGCGCCAGCAGCTTGGGAACAGCCGGAAACACCATATATTTT.

The chain combines TRBV11-2 with TRBJ1-6; D is possibly TRBD1 (6 bases). With 1 base removed from V and 3 bases from J, the gap between germline ends came to 10 bases. In germline, CDR1 is SGHAT, CDR2 FQNNGV. This CDR3 comprises 16 residues. Written as DNA, the CDR3 is TGTGCCAGCAGCTTAGTGGAGGACAGCTATAATTCACCCCTCCACTTT. Its protein product is CASSLVEDSYNSPLHF.

CDR3 residues: CASSSPGSYNEQFF. Written as DNA, the CDR3 is TGTGCCAGCAGCTCCCCCGGGAGTTACAATGAGCAGTTCTTC. This rearrangement joins TRBV5-6 to TRBJ2-1, with D maybe TRBD2 (6 bases). CDR1 is SGHDT and CDR2 is YYEEEE in the germline V gene. V lost 3 bases to trimming and J lost 4 bases, with 11 bases between them. CDR3 length equals 14 residues.

CDR3 sequence (DNA): TGTGCCAGCAGCGCCTCATTCGGGTATGGCTATGGCTACACCTTC. Its protein is CASSASFGYGYGYTF. The chain has TRBV5-4 and TRBJ1-2; D is unclear. Trimming left V 4 bases short and J 4 bases short, with 17 bases between. CDR1 and CDR2 from the germline V gene are SGHNT and YYREEE (reference sequence). The CDR3 consists of 15 residues. Variable domain in full (rest from reference TRBV5-4 and TRBJ1-2): ETGVTQSPTHLIKTRGQQVTLRCSSQSGHNTVSWYQQALGQGPQFIFQYYREEENGRGNFPPRFSGLQFPNYSSELNVNALELDDSALYLCASSASFGYGYGYTFGSGTRLTVV.